This T cell receptor beta chain was recorded in a study of T cells in Graves' hyperthyroidism and ophthalmopathy. Study-wide findings and caveats: Most thyroid clonotypes expanded above 0.001 were also detected in blood.

It was RNA transcripts that yielded the amplified TCR beta CDR3 regions. An initial round of RT-PCR targeting the TCR CDR3 relied on the HTBI primer set. TCRdb passed the multiplex PCR reads through MiXCR, listing each CDR3 protein once. The table has about 500,000 distinct CDR3 sequences, around an eighth seen once; the top ten hold 15% to 20%. This clonotype was counted at least ten times. The target antigen is unknown. Trimming stripped 6 bases from V and 4 bases from J, with 12 bases between. Per the germline V gene, CDR1 is ENHRY and CDR2 is SYGVKD. This CDR3 spans 13 amino acids. Reasons for excluding patients were uncontrolled infection, other autoimmune disease, pregnancy or lactation. Used for diagnoses were clinical symptoms, serum thyroxine and TRAb, thyroid ultrasound and orbital computed tomography.

Source material: blood. The receptor was derived from a woman aged 18 to 35 with Graves' hyperthyroidism. The V call is TRBV10-3, the J call TRBJ2-5; D possibly corresponds to TRBD2 (5 bases). In DNA form, the CDR3 reads TGTGCCATCAGGGCCGGAGCGGTAGAGACCCAGTACTTC. It is translated as CAIRAGAVETQYF.